This T cell receptor (beta chain) was sequenced during a study of CD8 T cells in Susac syndrome. As regards this clonotype: One end of the junction varies from germline; a read error may be responsible.

The V gene's germline CDR1 is SSHAT and CDR2 FNYEAQ (reference sequence). The CDR3 is 15 residues long. The control group consisted of healthy donors matched for age and sex. RNA in amounts of about 0.5 to 1 ug was reverse transcribed with random hexamers. TCRdb fed the immunoSEQ multiplex PCR reads into MiXCR, producing one record per CDR3 protein. The sample contains 150,000 to 200,000 distinct CDR3 sequences, about 90% of which appear only once. The chain uses TRBV7-7 and TRBJ2-1; TRBD2 is a possible D gene (6 bases). Material for sequencing was CD4+ T cells from PBMCs. The receptor comes from a human donor in good health. Here the CDR3 DNA reads TGTGCTAGCAGCTTAGCGGATCCGGGGCGCAATGAGCAGTTCTTC. Protein product: CASSLADPGRNEQFF.